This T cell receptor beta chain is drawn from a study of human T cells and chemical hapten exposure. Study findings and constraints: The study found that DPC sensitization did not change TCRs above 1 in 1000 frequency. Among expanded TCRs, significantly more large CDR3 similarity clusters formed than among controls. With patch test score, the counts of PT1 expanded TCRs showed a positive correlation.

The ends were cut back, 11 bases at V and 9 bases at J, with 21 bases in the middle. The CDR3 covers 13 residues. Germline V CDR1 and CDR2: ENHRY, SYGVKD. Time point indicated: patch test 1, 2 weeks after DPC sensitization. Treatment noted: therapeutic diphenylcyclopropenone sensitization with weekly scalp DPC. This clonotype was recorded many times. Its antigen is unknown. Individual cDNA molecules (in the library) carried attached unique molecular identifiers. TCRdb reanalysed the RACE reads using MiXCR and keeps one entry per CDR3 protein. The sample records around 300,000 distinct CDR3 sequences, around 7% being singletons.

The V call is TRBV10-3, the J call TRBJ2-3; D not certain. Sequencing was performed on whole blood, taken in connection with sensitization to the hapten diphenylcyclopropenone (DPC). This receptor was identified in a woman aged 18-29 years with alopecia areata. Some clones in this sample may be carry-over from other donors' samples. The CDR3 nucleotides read TGTGCCTCGAAGGTAGGAGAGGTGGTCACGCAGTATTTT. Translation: CASKVGEVVTQYF.